This T cell receptor (beta chain) stems from a study of CD8 T cells in cerebrospinal fluid in Alzheimer's disease. General study findings and limits: The largest CSF clone was proportionally bigger in mild cognitive impairment or Alzheimer's disease than controls. Alzheimer's patients were not enriched for EBV-specific clones, which were not the most expanded.

For droplet-based sequencing, live CSF cells were sorted using a live/dead marker. Measured by frequency, this clonotype is medium-sized. Its target is not known. There are 16 residues in the CDR3. CDR1 and CDR2 from the germline V gene are SGHAT and FQNNGV. Using the 10x single-cell sequencing reads, TCRdb records one entry per CDR3 protein without DNA. This specimen shows around 1,200 distinct CDR3 sequences; the ten leading clones hold about 16%. This chain uses TRBV11-2 with TRBJ2-3; TCRdb designates TRBD1, a call that cannot be tested without DNA. Sequencing was done on a sample of cerebrospinal fluid. This TCR was recovered from a human donor with Parkinson's disease. This CDR3 reads CASSLGGGRSEGRQYF.